This T cell receptor beta chain was recorded in a study of blood T cell repertoires in COVID-19. Study-level background: Samples taken during acute and convalescent COVID-19 were collected in the United States, Italy and Spain. PBMCs, B-cell-depleted T cells, or T cells provided the cDNA or gDNA that made up the material.

Trimming took off 4 bases at V and 2 bases at J, with 6 bases between the two ends. This CDR3 region has 13 residues. Germline V gene sequence: CDR1 GTSNPN, CDR2 SVGIG (reference sequence). Per the study methods: Estimated nucleated cell counts came from reference gene primer amplification. Sequencing was performed with immunoSEQ multiplex PCR; in TCRdb, only in-frame clones are kept and a portion is missing. Clone size and the V and J calls come from that table; the DNA yielded D and trimming. The table lists about 140,000 clones, about 82% of them singletons. The sample taken for sequencing was peripheral blood. The sequence derives from a woman in her sixties with acute or convalescent COVID-19. The chain links TRBV30 to TRBJ1-6; D remains unclear. The CDR3 region has the DNA TGTGCCTGGAAGAGTCCCTATAATTCACCCCTCCACTTT. As protein: CAWKSPYNSPLHF.